A single sample gave rise to the 8 T cell receptor beta chains below, sequenced in a study of cytomegalovirus exposure and HLA in healthy donors. Here immunoSEQ multiplex PCR was the method, and the copy in TCRdb shows in-frame clones only, minus some. The repertoire holds some 64,000 clones, around 97% seen once, with 1.5% to 2% in the top ten. The sample was PBMCs. The receptors originated from a young woman in good health and CMV-seropositive.

This chain joins TRBV6-5 and TRBJ1-5, with 8 bases aligning to TRBD1. V shed 5 bases and J 6 bases; nucleotides not matched to a gene: 9. The CDR3 consists of 15 residues. Germline loops: CDR1 MNHEY, CDR2 SVGAGI. The CDR3, as DNA: TGTGCCAGCAGTCCGGGACAGGAGATGGCTCAGCCCCAGCATTTT. It translates to CASSPGQEMAQPQHF.

The chain carries TRBV6-1 and TRBJ1-5; the match to TRBD1 covers 7 bases. Germline V gene lookup returns CDR1 MNHNS and CDR2 SASEGT. Trimming at V came to 3 bases and at J to 0 bases, leaving 2 bases not matched to a gene. The CDR3 has 15 residues. Here the CDR3 reads CASSEAGGSNQPQHF. The CDR3 nucleotides are TGTGCCAGCAGTGAGGCAGGGGGTAGCAATCAGCCCCAGCATTTT.

The chain joins TRBV2 to TRBJ1-2; TRBD1 matches 7 bases. Germline V gene lookup returns CDR1 SNHLY and CDR2 FYNNEI. V shed 4 bases, J shed 7 bases, and the junction held 12 bases outside the gene matches. The CDR3 contains 15 residues. The CDR3 bases are TGTGCCAGCAGTGGGTACGGCGGGACAGAGGGTGGCTACACCTTC. It encodes CASSGYGGTEGGYTF.

The chain is built from TRBV5-5 and TRBJ1-1; 7 bases are a match to TRBD1. The germline gives CDR1 SGHKS, CDR2 YYEKEE (reference sequence). There are 16 residues in the CDR3. The ends lost 4 bases at V and 1 base at J; junction bases unmatched: 10. DNA for the CDR3: TGTGCCAGCAGCCCCGGACAGGCTACCCAGAACACTGAAGCTTTCTTT. Translating gives CASSPGQATQNTEAFF.

V gene TRBV27 combines with J gene TRBJ2-2, with D hard to call. Germline CDR1 MNHEY, CDR2 SMNVEV (reference sequence). Trimming took off 4 bases at V and 7 bases at J, with 13 bases between the two ends. This CDR3 is built from 14 residues. CDR3 nucleotide sequence: TGTGCCAGCAGTTCGCACTTCGCGAGCGGGGAGCTGTTTTTT. It codes for CASSSHFASGELFF.

The chain combines TRBV6-5 with TRBJ2-7; 10 bases agree with TRBD2. V was clipped by 5 bases and J by 6 bases; unmatched bases: 7. Germline V gene lookup returns CDR1 MNHEY and CDR2 SVGAGI. This CDR3 has 14 amino acids. The CDR3: CASSESGGAVEQYF. The CDR3 DNA reads TGTGCCAGCAGTGAAAGCGGGGGGGCCGTCGAGCAGTACTTC.

The chain is built from TRBV28 and TRBJ2-2; 9 nucleotides align to TRBD2. In germline, CDR1 is MDHEN, CDR2 SYDVKM. V shed 7 bases and J 6 bases; nucleotides not matched to a gene: 9. The CDR3 sequence is 15 residues long. The CDR3 spells CASIAGGRAPGELFF. The DNA of the CDR3 is TGTGCCAGCATTGCGGGCGGGAGGGCCCCCGGGGAGCTGTTTTTT.

This clone is a singleton in its sample. V is TRBV5-1 and J is TRBJ2-7, with 9 bases identical to TRBD1. Germline V gives CDR1 SGHRS, CDR2 YFSETQ. Losses at the gene ends were 3 bases for V and 5 bases for J; bases not matched to a gene: 6. There are 14 residues in the CDR3. CDR3 coding DNA: TGCGCCAGCAGCTCGACAGGGGGGTCCCACGAGCAGTACTTC. The encoded protein is CASSSTGGSHEQYF. The full variable domain, in which reference TRBV5-1 and TRBJ2-7 provide the parts outside the CDR3, is KAGVTQTPRYLIKTRGQQVTLSCSPISGHRSVSWYQQTPGQGLQFLFEYFSETQRNKGNFPGRFSGRQFSNSRSEMNVSTLELGDSALYLCASSSTGGSHEQYFGPGTRLTVT.